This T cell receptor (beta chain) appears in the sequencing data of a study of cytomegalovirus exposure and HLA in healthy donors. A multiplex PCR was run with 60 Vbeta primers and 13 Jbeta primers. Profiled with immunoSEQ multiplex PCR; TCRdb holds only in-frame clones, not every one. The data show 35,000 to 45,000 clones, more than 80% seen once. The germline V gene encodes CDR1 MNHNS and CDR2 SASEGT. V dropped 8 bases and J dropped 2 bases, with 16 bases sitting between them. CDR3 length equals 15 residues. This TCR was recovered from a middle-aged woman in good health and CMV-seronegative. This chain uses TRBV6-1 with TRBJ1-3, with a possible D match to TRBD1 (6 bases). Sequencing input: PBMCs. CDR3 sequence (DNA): TGTGCCAGCGACGAGAAACAGGGACCTGGAAACACCATATATTTT. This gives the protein CASDEKQGPGNTIYF.